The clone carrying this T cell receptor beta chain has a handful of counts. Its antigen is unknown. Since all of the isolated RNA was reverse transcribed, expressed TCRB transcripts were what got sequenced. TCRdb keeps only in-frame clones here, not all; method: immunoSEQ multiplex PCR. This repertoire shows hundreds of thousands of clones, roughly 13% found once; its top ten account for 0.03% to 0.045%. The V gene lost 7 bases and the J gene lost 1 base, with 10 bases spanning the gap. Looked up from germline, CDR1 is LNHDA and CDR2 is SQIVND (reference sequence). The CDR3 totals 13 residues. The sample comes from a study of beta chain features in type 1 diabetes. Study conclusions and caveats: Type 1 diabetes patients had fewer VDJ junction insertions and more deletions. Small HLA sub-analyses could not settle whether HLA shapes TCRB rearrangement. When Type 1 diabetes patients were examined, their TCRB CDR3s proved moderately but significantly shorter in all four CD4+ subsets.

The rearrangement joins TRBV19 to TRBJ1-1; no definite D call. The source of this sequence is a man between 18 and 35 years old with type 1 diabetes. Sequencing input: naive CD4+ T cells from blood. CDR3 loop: CASTQEKNTEAFF. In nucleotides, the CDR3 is TGTGCCAGTACGCAGGAGAAGAACACTGAAGCTTTCTTT.